A selection of T cell receptor beta chains follows, all from one sample in a study of cytomegalovirus exposure and HLA in healthy donors. TCRdb's table, derived via immunoSEQ multiplex PCR, lists solely in-frame clones and lacks some. Of some 200,000 clones in the sample, about 74% were seen once. Sequenced: PBMCs. Source of these receptors: a man aged 40-49 years in good health and CMV-seronegative. Both conserved end residues are part of each CDR3. A D gene is named only where the DNA matches it firmly. A row's size may be missing; if present it is once, few, many or a size class.

TRBJ2-3 15 TRBV6-1 NA TRBD1 TGTGCCAGCAGTGCGACAGGGCGCATTACAGATACGCAGTATTTT CASSATGRITDTQYF
TRBJ2-1 16 TRBV5-1 NA NA TGCGCCAGCAGCCGAGGAGGACAGCGCTCCTACAATGAGCAGTTCTTC CASSRGGQRSYNEQFF
TRBJ1-3 15 TRBV5-4 few NA TGTGCCAGCAGCTTGCAGGGAAGTAGCGGAAACACCATATATTTT CASSLQGSSGNTIYF
TRBJ2-7 14 TRBV5-6 NA TRBD1 TGTGCCAGCAGCGTCAGGGGGCTCTCCTACGAGCAGTACTTC CASSVRGLSYEQYF
TRBJ2-7 19 TRBV18 NA NA TGTGCCAGCTCACTCGGACAGGGGGCTCTAAGCGGGAGGGCCGATGAGCAGTACTTC CASSLGQGALSGRADEQYF
TRBJ2-7 16 TRBV5-6 NA TRBD1 TGTGCCAGCAGCTCGCTCCCCGGACAGGGAAGCTCCGAGCAGTACTTC CASSSLPGQGSSEQYF
TRBJ2-5 14 TRBV9 NA NA TGTGCCAGCAGCGTAGACAGCTACCAAGAGACCCAGTACTTC CASSVDSYQETQYF
TRBJ1-1 13 TRBV2 few NA TGTGCCAGCATCGGGACACTTCACACTGAAGCTTTCTTT CASIGTLHTEAFF
TRBJ2-5 15 TRBV7-2 NA NA TGTGCCAGCAGCTTGGACGGAGGGTATGGAGAGACCCAGTACTTC CASSLDGGYGETQYF
TRBJ1-1 15 TRBV19 NA TRBD1 TGTGCCAGTAGTGTTTCAGGGGGCACGAACACTGAAGCTTTCTTT CASSVSGGTNTEAFF
TRBJ2-3 16 TRBV13 NA NA TGTGCCAGCAGCTTTATGTTCGAAGCTAGCACAGATACGCAGTATTTT CASSFMFEASTDTQYF
TRBJ1-1 15 TRBV2 NA NA TGTGCCAGCAGGAGGACATCCCAGGGGTACACTGAAGCTTTCTTT CASRRTSQGYTEAFF
TRBJ2-7 15 TRBV9 few NA TGTGCCAGCAGCGTAGGGGGGGTGAGGGCGCGCGAGCAGTACTTC CASSVGGVRAREQYF
TRBJ2-5 14 TRBV4-1 NA NA TGCGCCAGCAGCCAAGATCCGGGGCAAGAGACCCAGTACTTC CASSQDPGQETQYF
TRBJ2-1 13 TRBV7-2 NA TRBD2 TGTGCCAGCAGCTCCTCGGGGGGGTATGAGCAGTTCTTC CASSSSGGYEQFF
TRBJ2-2 18 TRBV5-1 NA NA TGCGCCAGCAGCTTGTTTGCGGTGAGGACACCGAACACCGGGGAGCTGTTTTTT CASSLFAVRTPNTGELFF
TRBJ2-3 13 TRBV29-1 NA NA TGCAGCGTTGAGGGGGGGGCGGGAGATACGCAGTATTTT CSVEGGAGDTQYF
TRBJ2-3 14 TRBV4-1 NA TRBD2 TGCGCCAGCAGCCAAGAAACTAGCGACGATACGCAGTATTTT CASSQETSDDTQYF
TRBJ1-1 17 TRBV7-8 NA TRBD1 TGTGCCAGCAGCTTAGCGGCCCCGACAGGGCGGGACACTGAAGCTTTCTTT CASSLAAPTGRDTEAFF
TRBJ2-2 14 TRBV5-6 NA TRBD1 TGTGCCAGCAGCGCGGGACAGGGCGGCGGGGAGCTGTTTTTT CASSAGQGGGELFF
TRBJ2-7 12 TRBV5-4 NA NA TGTGCCAGCAGCCGACAGGCTGATGAGCAGTACTTC CASSRQADEQYF
TRBJ1-2 13 TRBV5-6 NA TRBD1 TGTGCCAGCAGATACGACAGGGACTATGGCTACACCTTC CASRYDRDYGYTF
TRBJ2-7 13 TRBV15 NA NA TGTGCCACCAGCCGGGACAAATCCTACGAGCAGTACTTC CATSRDKSYEQYF
TRBJ2-3 11 TRBV10-3 NA NA TGTGCCGGAGGGGGCGGTGATACGCAGTATTTT CAGGGGDTQYF
TRBJ1-1 16 TRBV7-9 NA NA TGTGCCAGCAGCTTACACTCCGGACTGATGAACACTGAAGCTTTCTTT CASSLHSGLMNTEAFF
TRBJ2-7 14 TRBV5-6 NA NA TGTGCCAGCAAAACCGACAGATTTCCCTACGAGCAGTACTTC CASKTDRFPYEQYF
TRBJ2-7 13 TRBV2 NA TRBD1 TGTGCCAGCAGAACCGGGACAGAGAACGAGCAGTACTTC CASRTGTENEQYF
TRBJ1-2 15 TRBV5-4 NA TRBD1 TGTGCCAGCAGCTTGAGCATTAGGGGACAGGGGTACGGCACCTTC CASSLSIRGQGYGTF
TRBJ2-2 12 TRBV7-6 NA NA TGTGCCAGCAGCTCTAGGGGAGGGGAGCTGTTTTTT CASSSRGGELFF
TRBJ2-7 17 TRBV7-9 NA TRBD2 TGTTCCAGCAGCTTACCTAGCGGGAGGGCCCAATCCTACGAGCAGTACTTC CSSSLPSGRAQSYEQYF
TRBJ1-3 15 TRBV27 NA NA TGTGCCAGCGCCTTACAGCCTTTCTCTGGAAACACCATATATTTT CASALQPFSGNTIYF
TRBJ1-4 15 TRBV5-1 NA NA TGCGCCAGCAGCCTCCGTGGGGGGGTAGATGAAAAACTGTTTTTT CASSLRGGVDEKLFF
TRBJ2-2 13 TRBV19 NA NA TGTGCCAGTAGTATATCCGGTGCCGGGGAGCTGTTTTTT CASSISGAGELFF
TRBJ2-6 17 TRBV27 NA TRBD1 TGTGCCAGCAGTTCGGGACAGGGAGGGTCTGGGGCCAACGTCCTGACTTTC CASSSGQGGSGANVLTF
TRBJ1-1 15 TRBV1 NA NA TGCACCAGCAGCCAGGAAGACAGGGAGTTGGTTGAAGCTTTCTTT CTSSQEDRELVEAFF
TRBJ2-3 15 TRBV6-1 NA TRBD2 TGTGCCAGCAGTGATCTAGCGGGAGGGCCAGATACGCAGTATTTT CASSDLAGGPDTQYF
TRBJ2-3 16 TRBV9 NA TRBD2 TGTGCCAGCAGCGGGGGGGCGGGGGGTCCCACAGATACGCAGTATTTT CASSGGAGGPTDTQYF
TRBJ1-1 14 TRBV7-8 once NA TGTGCCAGCAGCGGCCAGGGAGGGGGGACTGAAGCTTTCTTT CASSGQGGGTEAFF
TRBJ1-5 16 TRBV2 NA TRBD1 TGTGCCAGCAGTTTGGGAGGAGGGGGCTTGCATCAGCCCCAGCATTTT CASSLGGGGLHQPQHF
TRBJ2-3 13 TRBV19 NA NA TGTGCCAGTAGTTTCACAGGGACAGATACGCAGTATTTT CASSFTGTDTQYF
TRBJ2-7 13 TRBV6-1 few NA TGTGCCAGCAGTGAAGAACAGTACTACGAGCAGTACTTC CASSEEQYYEQYF
TRBJ2-1 15 TRBV11-2 few TRBD2 TGTGCCAGCAGCGTACTAGCGGGGGGCTACAATGAGCAGTTCTTC CASSVLAGGYNEQFF